This TCR beta chain came from a study of T cell responses to AZD1222 COVID-19 vaccine. Sequenced by immunoSEQ multiplex PCR; TCRdb stores in-frame clones only, minus some. Of 180,000 or so clones detected, around 90% appear once; the ten largest clones hold around 7.9%. The receptor comes from an adult in good health. The sample in question was peripheral blood, obtained on day 0 of AZD1222 vaccination.

As DNA, the CDR3 is TGTGCCAGCAGTTACTCCCGACAGGAGGATCAGCCCCAGCATTTT. Protein: CASSYSRQEDQPQHF. V and J are TRBV28 and TRBJ1-5; perhaps TRBD1 as D (6 bases). V gave up 4 bases and J gave up 5 bases, with 15 bases separating them. The length of the CDR3 is 15 residues. Germline V gives CDR1 MDHEN, CDR2 SYDVKM.